The 26 T cell receptor beta chains given below trace back to one sample, sequenced in a study of T-cell memory formation after mild COVID-19. TCRdb ran MiXCR on the 5' RACE reads and lists one entry per CDR3 protein. The top ten hold around 14% of the sample, which has 150,000 to 200,000 distinct CDR3 sequences, roughly 15% seen once. The source material was PBMCs or a T cell subset sorted from them (not recorded which). The receptors originated from an adult woman who had mild COVID-19 (a few samples of this study predate the infection). Cell type and time point are not known.

V usage is TRBV13 and J usage is TRBJ2-6; no clear D gene. Germline values: CDR1 PRHDT, CDR2 FYEKMQ (reference sequence). V lost 3 bases, J lost 0 bases, and 6 bases lay in between. This CDR3 region has 15 residues. The CDR3 loop reads CASSFRSSGANVLTF. The CDR3 nucleotides are TGTGCCAGCAGCTTTCGTAGCTCTGGGGCCAACGTCCTGACTTTC.

V usage is TRBV20-1 and J usage is TRBJ1-2; perhaps TRBD1 as D (5 bases). The CDR3 runs to 14 residues. Trimming shortened V by 0 bases and J by 0 bases, and 8 bases separated the two germline ends. CDR1 and CDR2 from the germline V gene are DFQATT and SNEGSKA (reference sequence). CDR3 bases: TGCAGTGCTAGAGATGTGGACACTAACTATGGCTACACCTTC. Translation gives CSARDVDTNYGYTF.

The table lists this clonotype with a few counts. J is TRBJ2-1 and V is TRBV7-9; TRBD1 agrees at 8 bases. Trimming removed 4 bases from V and 3 bases from J; junction bases left unmatched: 11. CDR3 length: 17 residues. CDR1 is SEHNR, CDR2 FQNEAQ, per germline (reference sequence). The CDR3 region is CASSSPHGQGVYNEQFF. The CDR3 region has the DNA TGTGCCAGCAGCTCGCCCCACGGACAGGGAGTCTACAATGAGCAGTTCTTC.

This rearrangement joins TRBV12-3 or TRBV12-4 to TRBJ2-2; D unresolved. This CDR3 has 14 residues. Trimming shortened V by 5 bases and J by 2 bases, and 9 bases separated the two germline ends. The CDR3 coding sequence is TGTGCCAGCAGTGGCAGAGTCAACACCGGGGAGCTGTTTTTT. This sequence encodes CASSGRVNTGELFF.

This clonotype turned up a few times. The chain uses TRBV12-3 or TRBV12-4 and TRBJ2-7, with D unresolved. CDR3 length: 12 residues. Trimming cost V 6 bases and J 9 bases, with 15 bases left between them. CDR3 DNA sequence: TGTGCCAGCAGCTTGCCCGGAATCGTGCAGTACTTC. Translating gives CASSLPGIVQYF.

The CDR3: CASSPGVSGREQFF. CDR3 sequence (DNA): TGCGCCAGCAGCCCGGGGGTTAGCGGAAGGGAGCAGTTCTTC. The rearrangement links TRBV5-1 to TRBJ2-1; a weak D match, TRBD2 (6 bases). The CDR3 length is 14 residues. Germline loops: CDR1 SGHRS, CDR2 YFSETQ. Trimming took off 4 bases at V and 10 bases at J, with 18 bases between the two ends.

In DNA form, the CDR3 reads TGTGCCAGTGCCCCGGGACAGGGGGCTGCCGGGGAGCTGTTTTTT. Its translation: CASAPGQGAAGELFF. This chain connects TRBV6-1 to TRBJ2-2; 12 nucleotides align to TRBD1. V was clipped by 9 bases and J by 6 bases; unmatched bases: 8. Per germline, CDR1 MNHNS and CDR2 SASEGT. The CDR3 sequence is 15 residues long.

This clonotype has only a few counts. The chain carries TRBV20-1 and TRBJ2-1, with 11 bases fitting TRBD2. V lost 6 bases and J lost 13; bases outside the gene matches: 17. The CDR3 sequence is 15 residues long. CDR1 and CDR2 (germline): DFQATT, SNEGSKA (reference sequence). CDR3 in amino acids: CSAPRRLAGYSRQFF. Written as DNA, the CDR3 is TGCAGTGCCCCCCGTCGACTAGCGGGATATTCCCGACAGTTCTTC.

There are a few counts of this clonotype. The V call is TRBV7-8, the J call TRBJ2-5; D is uncertain. V was pared by 5 bases and J by 3 bases, with 10 bases between. The germline V gene has CDR1 SGHVS and CDR2 FQNEAQ. The CDR3 loop spans 13 amino acids. CDR3 residues: CASSQWTEETQYF. The CDR3 nucleotides read TGTGCCAGCAGCCAGTGGACGGAAGAGACCCAGTACTTC.

In this sample, this clonotype turned up once. The chain joins TRBV19 to TRBJ1-3; no clear D gene. The CDR3 covers 13 residues. V lost 7 bases, J lost 0 bases, and 7 bases lay in between. Germline CDR1 LNHDA, CDR2 SQIVND (reference sequence). CDR3 DNA: TGTGCCAGTACGGTCTACTCTGGAAACACCATATATTTT. Translating gives CASTVYSGNTIYF.

This clonotype occurred a few times. This chain joins TRBV6-5 and TRBJ2-1; TRBD2 aligns across 7 bases. J gave up 3 bases and V 6 bases, and 11 bases lay outside the gene matches. The CDR3 has 16 residues. The V gene's germline CDR1 is MNHEY and CDR2 SVGAGI. This chain's CDR3 is CASSRNVLARYNEQFF. The CDR3 DNA reads TGTGCCAGCAGCCGAAATGTACTAGCGCGCTACAATGAGCAGTTCTTC.

This clonotype occurred a few times. The chain carries TRBV20-1 and TRBJ1-2, with 8 bases matching TRBD1. The CDR3 has 12 amino acids. Germline lookup yields CDR1 DFQATT and CDR2 SNEGSKA (reference sequence). The trim removed 3 bases at V and 12 bases at J, leaving 9 bases unmatched. DNA of the CDR3: TGCAGTGCTAGGGCAGGGGGCAGGGGCAACACCTTC. It is translated as CSARAGGRGNTF.

This sequence joins TRBV15 and TRBJ2-6, with 7 bases identical to TRBD2. Germline loops: CDR1 LNHNV, CDR2 YYDKDF (reference sequence). V lost 0 bases to trimming and J lost 2 bases; unmatched junction nucleotides: 1. CDR3 length: 16 amino acids. This chain's CDR3 is CATSREGGAGANVLTF. In nucleotides, the CDR3 is TGTGCCACCAGCAGAGAGGGGGGGGCTGGGGCCAACGTCCTGACTTTC. Full variable domain (remainder filled in from reference TRBV15 and TRBJ2-6): DAMVIQNPRYQVTQFGKPVTLSCSQTLNHNVMYWYQQKSSQAPKLLFHYYDKDFNNEADTPDNFQSRRPNTSFCFLDIRSPGLGDTAMYLCATSREGGAGANVLTFGAGSRLTVL.

This clonotype was recorded only once. The chain recombines TRBV7-3 with TRBJ2-1; 7 bases are shared with TRBD2. The V segment lost 4 bases and the J segment 5 bases; nucleotides outside the gene matches: 8. The germline gives CDR1 SGHTA, CDR2 FQGTGA. CDR3 size: 15 residues. The CDR3 coding sequence is TGTGCCAGCAGCTCTAGCGGTAGATTCAACAATGAGCAGTTCTTC. Translated, it gives CASSSSGRFNNEQFF.

This clonotype turned up a few times. The chain links TRBV15 to TRBJ2-7; a weak D match, TRBD2 (6 bases). This CDR3 contains 15 residues. Germline loops: CDR1 LNHNV, CDR2 YYDKDF (reference sequence). V lost 3 bases, J lost 0 bases, and 12 bases lay in between. This CDR3 reads CATSSMFGGSYEQYF. The DNA for the CDR3 is TGTGCCACCAGCAGTATGTTCGGGGGCTCCTACGAGCAGTACTTC.

In this sample, this clonotype turned up a few times. The rearrangement joins TRBV29-1 to TRBJ2-3; 7 positions agree with TRBD2. Germline CDR1 is SQVTM and CDR2 is ANQGSEA. With 3 bases clipped from V and 10 bases from J, the junction kept 7 bases outside the gene matches. CDR3 length: 12 residues. CDR3: CSVDAGDPSQYF. Written as DNA, the CDR3 is TGCAGCGTTGATGCGGGAGATCCATCGCAGTATTTT.

The chain recombines TRBV5-1 with TRBJ2-3, with D possibly TRBD2 on 6 matching bases. V was clipped by 5 bases and J by 4 bases, with 11 bases between them. CDR1 is SGHRS and CDR2 is YFSETQ in the germline V gene. The CDR3 totals 13 residues. The CDR3 DNA follows: TGCGCCAGCAGGGAGGGGCCTGCAGATACGCAGTATTTT. Translated, it gives CASREGPADTQYF.

The V gene is TRBV5-1, the J gene TRBJ2-5; perhaps TRBD1 as D (5 bases). The CDR3 runs to 14 residues. The V and J ends lost 5 bases and 2 bases respectively, with 13 bases between them. Germline V gene sequence: CDR1 SGHRS, CDR2 YFSETQ. The CDR3 reads CASRFDRPQETQYF. As DNA, the CDR3 is TGCGCCAGCAGATTCGACAGACCACAAGAGACCCAGTACTTC. The entire variable domain, with the rest obtained from reference TRBV5-1 and TRBJ2-5, is as follows: KAGVTQTPRYLIKTRGQQVTLSCSPISGHRSVSWYQQTPGQGLQFLFEYFSETQRNKGNFPGRFSGRQFSNSRSEMNVSTLELGDSALYLCASRFDRPQETQYFGPGTRLLVL.

This clonotype was seen a few times. V gene TRBV20-1 combines with J gene TRBJ2-2; D is possibly TRBD1 or TRBD2 (5 bases each). The length of the CDR3 is 17 residues. The V end lost 1 base, the J end lost 5 bases, and 20 bases lay between the germline ends. CDR1 DFQATT and CDR2 SNEGSKA come from the germline V gene (reference sequence). The CDR3 DNA follows: TGCAGTGCTAGAGCCCGGGGACGGGGTCTACTGACCGGGGAGCTGTTTTTT. It encodes CSARARGRGLLTGELFF.

The chain has TRBV2 and TRBJ1-2, with no clear D. V was cut by 10 bases and J by 2 bases, with 14 bases left in between. The CDR3 is 13 amino acids. Germline V CDR1 and CDR2: SNHLY, FYNNEI. The DNA for the CDR3 is TGTGCCACCCTTGGGGTTCGGAACTATGGCTACACCTTC. Its protein product is CATLGVRNYGYTF.

The table lists this clonotype with a few counts. J is TRBJ2-5 and V is TRBV24-1; D unresolved. The germline V gene has CDR1 KGHDR and CDR2 SFDVKD. This CDR3 has 15 amino acids. V was clipped by 1 base and J by 0 bases, with 8 bases between them. CDR3 sequence: CATSDFAEYQETQYF. The CDR3 DNA follows: TGTGCCACCAGTGATTTTGCGGAGTACCAAGAGACCCAGTACTTC.

CDR3 nucleotides: TGTGCCAGCGGGGGGGCGAGCTCCTACAATGAGCAGTTCTTC. Residues: CASGGASSYNEQFF. J is TRBJ2-1 and V is TRBV6-2 or TRBV6-3, with TRBD2 as a possible D gene (7 bases). CDR1 is MNHEY, CDR2 SVGEGT, per germline. CDR3 length: 14 residues. The V end lost 8 bases, the J end lost 0 bases, and 11 bases lay between the germline ends.

The V call is TRBV7-8, the J call TRBJ2-1, with D possibly being TRBD1 (6 bases). Germline V lookup: CDR1 SGHVS, CDR2 FQNEAQ. The CDR3 contains 13 residues. V was trimmed by 6 bases and J by 8 bases, leaving 14 bases between them. CDR3 residues: CASRSQGEDEQFF. The CDR3 DNA sequence: TGTGCCAGCAGATCACAGGGAGAAGATGAGCAGTTCTTC.

There are many counts of this clonotype. The genes are TRBV5-5 and TRBJ2-5; 8 bases align to TRBD1. CDR1 SGHKS and CDR2 YYEKEE come from the germline V gene (reference sequence). The CDR3 is made up of 13 amino acids. V trimming: 3 bases; J trimming: 5 bases; junction bases outside the gene matches: 3. The DNA for the CDR3 is TGTGCCAGCAGCTGGACAGGGTTGGAGACCCAGTACTTC. Translation gives CASSWTGLETQYF.

This clonotype was found a few times. The chain joins TRBV29-1 to TRBJ2-1; maybe TRBD2 (6 bases). The germline V gene encodes CDR1 SQVTM and CDR2 ANQGSEA. The CDR3 spans 13 residues. Trimming removed 6 bases from V and 9 bases from J, with 18 bases in between. Here the CDR3 reads CSVGGGGAGEQFF. In DNA, the CDR3 is TGCAGCGTCGGGGGTGGAGGGGCAGGTGAGCAGTTCTTC.

This chain joins TRBV7-9 and TRBJ2-7, with a possible D match to TRBD2 (6 bases). The CDR3 sequence is 13 residues long. The germline gives CDR1 SEHNR, CDR2 FQNEAQ (reference sequence). Between the trimmed V and J ends, which lost 8 bases and 3 bases, there was a span of 14 bases. CDR3 coding DNA: TGTGCCAGCCGGGACTCGTCGGGCTACGAGCAGTACTTC. This gives the protein CASRDSSGYEQYF.